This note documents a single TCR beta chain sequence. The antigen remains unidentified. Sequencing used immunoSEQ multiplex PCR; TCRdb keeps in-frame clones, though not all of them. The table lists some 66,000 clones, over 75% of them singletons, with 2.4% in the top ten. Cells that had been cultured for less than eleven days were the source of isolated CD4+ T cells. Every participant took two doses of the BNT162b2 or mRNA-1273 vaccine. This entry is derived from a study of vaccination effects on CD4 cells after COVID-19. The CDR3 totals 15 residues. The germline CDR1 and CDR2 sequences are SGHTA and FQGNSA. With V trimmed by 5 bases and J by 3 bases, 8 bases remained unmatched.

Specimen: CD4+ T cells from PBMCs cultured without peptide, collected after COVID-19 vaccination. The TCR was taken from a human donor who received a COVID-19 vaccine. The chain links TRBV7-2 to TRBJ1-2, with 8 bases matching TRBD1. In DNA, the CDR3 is TGTGCCAGCAGCCCCCAGACAGGGGCGGACTATGGCTACACCTTC. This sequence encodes CASSPQTGADYGYTF. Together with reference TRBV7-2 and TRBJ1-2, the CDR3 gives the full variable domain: GAGVSQSPSNKVTEKGKDVELRCDPISGHTALYWYRQSLGQGLEFLIYFQGNSAPDKSGLPSDRFSAERTGGSVSTLTIQRTQQEDSAVYLCASSPQTGADYGYTFGSGTRLTVV.